Given below is one T cell receptor (beta chain) in context. Its specificity is not known. This entry belongs to a study of OX40 agonist ivuxolimab in advanced cancers. Overall study: Enrollees could have had prior anti-PD-1, anti-PD-L1 or anti-CTLA-4 therapy, which around 40% had received.

CDR3 length: 13 amino acids. In germline, CDR1 is SGDLS, CDR2 YYNGEE. Germline trimming cut 2 bases from V and 5 bases from J; bases unmatched to any gene: 0. On cycle 4 day 1 and cycle 7 day 1, as well as at baseline, blood was sampled. Here immunoSEQ multiplex PCR was the method, and the copy in TCRdb shows in-frame clones only, minus some. The sample has about 70,000 clones, over 85% seen once; the top ten hold 1% to 1.2%. Notes on the study in general: Low normalized T-cell clonal expansion was also seen in some nonresponders. Researchers report that CD8+ T cells had, on average, more expanded clones than CD4+.

The specimen was CD4+ or CD8+ T cells sorted from blood, collected in a trial of the OX40 agonist ivuxolimab. The clonotype was recovered from an adult with an advanced solid tumor such as melanoma, head and neck, liver or kidney cancer. The chain carries TRBV9 and TRBJ2-2; TRBD2 matches at 7 bases. The CDR3, as DNA: TGTGCCAGCAGCGTCGGGGGGACCGGGGAGCTGTTTTTT. It encodes CASSVGGTGELFF.